Listed here is a single TCR beta chain. The entry originates in a study of blood T cell repertoires in COVID-19. Study-level information: The cDNA or gDNA used as material had been derived from T cells, B-cell-depleted T cells, or PBMCs.

The data were produced by immunoSEQ multiplex PCR, yet TCRdb's version contains in-frame clones alone and is incomplete. The sample yields about 170,000 clones, roughly nine tenths seen once. The CDR3 runs to 15 residues. Germline-derived CDR1 and CDR2 are SGHRS and YFSETQ. V was shortened by 5 bases and J by 0 bases, with 15 bases between the two germline ends. The TCR sequence derives from a woman aged 80 or over in a cohort sampled during active or convalescent COVID-19. V is TRBV5-1 and J is TRBJ2-7; D might be TRBD1 (6 bases). The sequencing sample was made of peripheral blood. CDR3 DNA: TGCGCCAGCAGTTCGACAGGCTTGGGCTCCTACGAGCAGTACTTC. This gives the protein CASSSTGLGSYEQYF.